This T cell receptor beta chain emerged from a study of T cell repertoires in cytomegalovirus infection. Overall study context: CMV infection together with matching HLA type was indicated by public TCR beta signatures. Study-level results: The cumulative frequency of public TCR beta families distinguished individuals who carried CMV together with the relevant HLA. Ex vivo responses were dominated by HLA-C-restricted CMV-specific TCR beta clonotypes.

CDR1 is MNHNS, CDR2 SASEGT, per germline. V was cut by 6 bases and J by 4 bases, with 18 bases left in between. The CDR3 is 16 amino acids. Each CDR3 protein gets one entry after TCRdb re-called the reads with MiXCR. The table lists 680,000 or so distinct CDR3 sequences, less than 40% of them singletons. This clonotype has just a few counts. Its target is unknown. The receptor was isolated from a human donor in good health (CMV status not recorded). Some clones in this sample may be carry-over from other donors' samples. The chain is built from TRBV6-1 and TRBJ2-2, with D perhaps matching TRBD1 or TRBD2 (6 bases each). Source material: PBMCs. The CDR3 is CASSPPQGRFTGELFF. DNA of the CDR3: TGTGCCAGCAGCCCCCCCCAGGGGAGGTTCACCGGGGAGCTGTTTTTT.